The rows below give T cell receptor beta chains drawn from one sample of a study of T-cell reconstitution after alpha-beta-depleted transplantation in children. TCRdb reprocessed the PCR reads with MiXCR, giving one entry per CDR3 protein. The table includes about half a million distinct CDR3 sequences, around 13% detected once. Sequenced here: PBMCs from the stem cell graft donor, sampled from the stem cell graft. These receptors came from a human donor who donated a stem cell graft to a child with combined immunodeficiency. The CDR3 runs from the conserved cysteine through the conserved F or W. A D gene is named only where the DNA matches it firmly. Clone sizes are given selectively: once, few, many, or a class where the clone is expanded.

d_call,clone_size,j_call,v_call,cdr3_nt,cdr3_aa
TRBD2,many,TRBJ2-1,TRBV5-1,TGCGCCAGCAGCTCCTTCAGCGGGGGGGCTGGGAATGAGCAGTTCTTC,CASSSFSGGAGNEQFF
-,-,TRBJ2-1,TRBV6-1,TGTGCCAGCAGCGACCTGCTAGAGAGTACCAATGAGCAGTTCTTC,CASSDLLESTNEQFF
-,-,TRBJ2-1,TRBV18,TGTGCCAGCTCAGCGACAGGTCGTGAGCAGTTCTTC,CASSATGREQFF
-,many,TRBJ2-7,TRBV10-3,TGTGCCATCAGTGCCGACGCGATTGAGCAGTACTTC,CAISADAIEQYF
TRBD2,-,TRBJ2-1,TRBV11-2,TGTGCCAGCAGGACGACTAGCGGGAGGGGTTACAATGAGCAGTTCTTC,CASRTTSGRGYNEQFF
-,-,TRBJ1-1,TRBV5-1,TGCGCCAGCAGCTTGGCCCGGCAGTTGGGCACTGAAGCTTTCTTT,CASSLARQLGTEAFF
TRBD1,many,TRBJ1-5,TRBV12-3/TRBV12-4,TGTGCCAGCAGTTACCCAGGGGGAGGTCAGCCCCAGCATTTT,CASSYPGGGQPQHF
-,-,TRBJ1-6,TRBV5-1,TGCGCCAGCAGCTTGGGACAGCTTACTAATTCACCCCTCCACTTT,CASSLGQLTNSPLHF
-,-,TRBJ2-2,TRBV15,TGTGCCACCAGCAGAGTAAAGAACACCGGGGAGCTGTTTTTT,CATSRVKNTGELFF
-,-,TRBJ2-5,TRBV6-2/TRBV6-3,TGTGCCAGCACCTCGGCGGGGGAGACCCAGTACTTC,CASTSAGETQYF
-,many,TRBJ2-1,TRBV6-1,TGTGCCAGCAGTGGGGTTTACAATGAGCAGTTCTTC,CASSGVYNEQFF
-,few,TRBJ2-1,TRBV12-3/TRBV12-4,TGTGCCAGCAGCGCCCACTATTCGGCAGGGAAGGATTATGAGCAGTTCTTC,CASSAHYSAGKDYEQFF
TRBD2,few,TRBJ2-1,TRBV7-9,TGTGCCAGCAGCCTTTCTCCGGCTACTAGCGGGAGGCTTGATGAGCAGTTCTTC,CASSLSPATSGRLDEQFF
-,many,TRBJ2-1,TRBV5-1,TGCGCCAGCAGCTTGGATGTTTGGACCAACAATGAGCAGTTCTTC,CASSLDVWTNNEQFF
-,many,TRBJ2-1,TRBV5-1,TGCGCCAGCAGCTTGGAGGGCAATGAGCAGTTCTTC,CASSLEGNEQFF
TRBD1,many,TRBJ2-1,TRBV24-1,TGTGCCACCAGTGATCCGACAGGGATTGATGAGCAGTTCTTC,CATSDPTGIDEQFF
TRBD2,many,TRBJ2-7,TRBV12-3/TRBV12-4,TGTGCCAGCAGAAACGGGACTAGCGGGACTTACGAGCAGTACTTC,CASRNGTSGTYEQYF
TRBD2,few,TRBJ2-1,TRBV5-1,TGCGCCAGCAGCTTGAGGACTAGCGGGGGGGCGGATGAGCAGTTCTTC,CASSLRTSGGADEQFF
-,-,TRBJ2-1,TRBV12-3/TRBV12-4,TGTGCCAGCAGTCGACTAGATCTCTCCTACAATGAGCAGTTCTTC,CASSRLDLSYNEQFF
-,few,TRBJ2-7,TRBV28,TGTGCCAGCAGTTTCCCCCTGCTGGGCTACGAGCAGTACTTC,CASSFPLLGYEQYF
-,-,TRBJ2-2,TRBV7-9,TGTGCCAGCAGCCTCAAAACCCCGGGACAAAACACCGGGGAGCTGTTTTTT,CASSLKTPGQNTGELFF
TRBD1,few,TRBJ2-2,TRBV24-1,TGTGCCACCAGTATAGGGACAGGCGATTTGAACACCGGGGAGCTGTTTTTT,CATSIGTGDLNTGELFF
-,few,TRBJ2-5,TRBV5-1,TGCGCCAGCAGCTTGGATTCAGAGACCCAGTACTTC,CASSLDSETQYF
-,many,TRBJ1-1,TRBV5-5,TGTGCCAGCAGCTACCCAGGGCTCCCCACTGAAGCTTTCTTT,CASSYPGLPTEAFF
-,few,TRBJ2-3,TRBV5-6,TGTGCCAGCAGCCAACAGTCTGGTACGCAGTATTTT,CASSQQSGTQYF
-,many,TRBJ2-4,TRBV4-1,TGCGCCAGCAGCCAAGATCGGACGCCGCGTGCCATTCAGTACTTC,CASSQDRTPRAIQYF
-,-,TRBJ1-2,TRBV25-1,TGTGCCAGCAGTCCGCCGGACAACTATGGCTACACCTTC,CASSPPDNYGYTF
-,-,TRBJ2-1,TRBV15,TGTGCCACCAGCAGAGATAGTGGAGGGTACAATGAGCAGTTCTTC,CATSRDSGGYNEQFF
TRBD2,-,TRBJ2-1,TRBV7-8,TGTGCCAGCAGCTTAACTAGCGGGGGGGCCTCCCGGAATGAGCAGTTCTTC,CASSLTSGGASRNEQFF
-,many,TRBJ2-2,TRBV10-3,TGTGCCATCAGTGTGAGCGCGGAGTCCGGGGAGCTGTTTTTT,CAISVSAESGELFF
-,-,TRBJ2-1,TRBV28,TGTGCCAGCAGCCTCTCCTGGGGCTCTAACAATGAGCAGTTCTTC,CASSLSWGSNNEQFF
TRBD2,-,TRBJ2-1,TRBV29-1,TGCAGCGTTGAGGGGACTAGCGGGACCAACAATGAGCAGTTCTTC,CSVEGTSGTNNEQFF
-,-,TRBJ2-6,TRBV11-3,TGTGCCAGCAGCCACCTAGGGGCTTCTGGGGCCAACGTCCTGACTTTC,CASSHLGASGANVLTF
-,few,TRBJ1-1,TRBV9,TGTGCCAGCAGCCAAACGGCCAACACTGAAGCTTTCTTT,CASSQTANTEAFF
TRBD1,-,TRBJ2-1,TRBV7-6,TGTGCCAGCAACGAGTGGGGACAGGACAATGAGCAGTTCTTC,CASNEWGQDNEQFF
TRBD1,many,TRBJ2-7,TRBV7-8,TGTGCCAGCAGCTTAGCAGGGACAGGGGGCTTCTACGAGCAGTACTTC,CASSLAGTGGFYEQYF
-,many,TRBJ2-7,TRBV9,TGTGCCAGCAGCGTAGCTCCGGGACCCTACGAGCAGTACTTC,CASSVAPGPYEQYF
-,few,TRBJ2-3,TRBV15,TGTGCCACCAGCACCCCTAGAGTAGGGACAGATACGCAGTATTTT,CATSTPRVGTDTQYF
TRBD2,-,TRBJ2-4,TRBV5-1,TGCGCCAGCAGCCAAACCACGGGAGGGGCCAAAAACATTCAGTACTTC,CASSQTTGGAKNIQYF
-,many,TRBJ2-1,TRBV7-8,TGTGCCAGCAGCTCCGCTTGGGGGGAGTACAATGAGCAGTTCTTC,CASSSAWGEYNEQFF
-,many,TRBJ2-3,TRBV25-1,TGTGCCAGCAGTGCCGGCGGTTCTAGCACAGATACGCAGTATTTT,CASSAGGSSTDTQYF
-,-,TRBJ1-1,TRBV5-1,TGCGCCAGCAGCTTACCGAGTTACAAGAACACTGAAGCTTTCTTT,CASSLPSYKNTEAFF
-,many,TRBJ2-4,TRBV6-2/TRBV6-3,TGTGCCAGCAACGACTATTATTCCATTCAGTACTTC,CASNDYYSIQYF
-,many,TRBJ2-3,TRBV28,TGTGCCAGCAGAGGAGTTGTTCGTATCGCTGGCACAGATACGCAGTATTTT,CASRGVVRIAGTDTQYF
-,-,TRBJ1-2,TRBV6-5,TGTGCCAGCAGTTACCCGACAGTTCAAAGTAACTATGGCTACACCTTC,CASSYPTVQSNYGYTF
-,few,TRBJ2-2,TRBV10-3,TGTGCCATCAGTGATGTTGGTAGGAACACCGGGGAGCTGTTTTTT,CAISDVGRNTGELFF
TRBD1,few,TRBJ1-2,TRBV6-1,TGTGCCAGCGGGAGACAGGGATGGGTTTCTGGCTACACCTTC,CASGRQGWVSGYTF
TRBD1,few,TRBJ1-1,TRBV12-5,TGTGCTAGTGGTCTCGGGACAGGGCTCACTGAAGCTTTCTTT,CASGLGTGLTEAFF
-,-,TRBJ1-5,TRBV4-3,TGCGCCAGCAGCCAAGATGGGGCAAATCAGCCCCAGCATTTT,CASSQDGANQPQHF
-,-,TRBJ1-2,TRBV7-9,TGTGCCGGTAGCTTGGGACGGTTCTATGGCTACACCTTC,CAGSLGRFYGYTF
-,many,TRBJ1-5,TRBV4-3,TGCGCCAGCAGCCAAGAGGAGAATCAGCCCCAGCATTTT,CASSQEENQPQHF
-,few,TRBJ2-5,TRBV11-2,TGTGCCAGCAGCTTAGGACAGCCAGGGGCCCAGTACTTC,CASSLGQPGAQYF
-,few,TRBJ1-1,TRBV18,TGTGCCAGCTCACCAAGGGGATGGGGGAAGGGGAACACTGAAGCTTTCTTT,CASSPRGWGKGNTEAFF
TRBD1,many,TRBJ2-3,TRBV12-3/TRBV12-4,TGTGCCAGCGACGGACAGGGGGCGGCTGTTTCATTAGATACGCAGTATTTT,CASDGQGAAVSLDTQYF
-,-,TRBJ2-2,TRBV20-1,TGCAGTGCTAGACACGCATTTACGGGCGGGGAGCTGTTTTTT,CSARHAFTGGELFF
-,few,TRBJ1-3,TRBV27,TGTGCCAGCAGTTTATCTTGGGGGTCTGGAAACACCATATATTTT,CASSLSWGSGNTIYF
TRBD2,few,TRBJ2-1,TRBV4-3,TGCGCCAGCAGCCCAACCCCGGGACTAGCGGTGGGGGATGAGCAGTTCTTC,CASSPTPGLAVGDEQFF
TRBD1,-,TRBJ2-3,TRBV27,TGTGCCAGCACCGACAGGGGGCTAACAGATACGCAGTATTTT,CASTDRGLTDTQYF
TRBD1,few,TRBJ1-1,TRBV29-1,TGCAGCGCCGAAAGAGGTGGACAGGAGGGTGAAGCTTTCTTT,CSAERGGQEGEAFF